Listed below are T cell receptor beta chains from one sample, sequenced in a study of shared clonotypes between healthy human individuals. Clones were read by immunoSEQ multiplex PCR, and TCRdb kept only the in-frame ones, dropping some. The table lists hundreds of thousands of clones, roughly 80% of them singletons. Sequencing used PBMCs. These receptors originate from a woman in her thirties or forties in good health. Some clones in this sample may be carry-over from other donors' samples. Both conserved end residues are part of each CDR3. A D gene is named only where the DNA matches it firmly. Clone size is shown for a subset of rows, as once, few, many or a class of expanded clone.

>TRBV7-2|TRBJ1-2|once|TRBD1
CASSQRTGDYGYTF
TGTGCCAGCAGCCAAAGAACAGGGGACTATGGCTACACCTTC
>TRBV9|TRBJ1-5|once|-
CASSVYSNQPQHF
TGTGCCAGCAGCGTATATAGCAATCAGCCCCAGCATTTT
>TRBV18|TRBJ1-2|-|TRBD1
CASSPGDSLYGYTF
TGTGCCAGCTCACCAGGGGACAGTCTCTATGGCTACACCTTC
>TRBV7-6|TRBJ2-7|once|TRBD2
CASSASGRAYEQYF
TGTGCCAGCAGCGCGAGCGGGAGGGCCTACGAGCAGTACTTC
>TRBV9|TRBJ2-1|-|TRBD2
CASTPGGANNEQFF
TGTGCCAGCACCCCGGGGGGGGCGAATAATGAGCAGTTCTTC
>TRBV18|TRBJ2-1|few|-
CASSPPAGIEQFF
TGTGCCAGCTCACCTCCGGCTGGGATTGAGCAGTTCTTC
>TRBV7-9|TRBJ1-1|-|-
CAAGGGPQNTEAFF
TGTGCCGCTGGGGGGGGGCCCCAGAACACTGAAGCTTTCTTT
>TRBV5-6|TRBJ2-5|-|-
CASSLFRQETQYF
TGTGCCAGCAGCTTGTTCAGACAAGAGACCCAGTACTTC
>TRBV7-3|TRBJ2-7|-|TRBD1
CASSLNGQGLGEQYF
TGTGCCAGCAGCTTAAATGGACAGGGGTTGGGGGAGCAGTACTTC
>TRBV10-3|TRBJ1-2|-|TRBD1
CAISRPGQGAPSYGYTF
TGTGCCATCAGTCGCCCGGGACAGGGGGCGCCGAGCTATGGCTACACCTTC
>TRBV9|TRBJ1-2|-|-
CASSVGRESGYGYTF
TGTGCCAGCAGCGTAGGAAGAGAATCCGGCTATGGCTACACCTTC
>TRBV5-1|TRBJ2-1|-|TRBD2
CASGLGLASYNEQFF
TGCGCCAGCGGGCTGGGACTAGCTTCCTACAATGAGCAGTTCTTC
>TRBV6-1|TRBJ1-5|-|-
CASSLDRDNQPQHF
TGTGCCAGCAGCCTCGACAGAGACAATCAGCCCCAGCATTTT
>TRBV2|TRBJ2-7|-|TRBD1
CASYGTGNVEQYF
TGTGCCAGCTATGGGACAGGGAACGTCGAGCAGTACTTC
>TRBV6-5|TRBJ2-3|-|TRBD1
CASSYGTGVGDTQYF
TGTGCCAGCAGTTACGGGACAGGGGTTGGGGATACGCAGTATTTT
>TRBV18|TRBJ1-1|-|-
CASSPRTENTEAFF
TGTGCCAGCTCACCACGGACAGAGAACACTGAAGCTTTCTTT
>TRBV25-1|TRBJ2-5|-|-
CASSGSPQETQYF
TGTGCCAGCAGTGGCTCCCCCCAAGAGACCCAGTACTTC
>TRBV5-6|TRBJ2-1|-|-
CASSLGVPNEQFF
TGTGCCAGCAGCCTTGGAGTTCCCAATGAGCAGTTCTTC
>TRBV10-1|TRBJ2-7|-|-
CASSGDPWLGEQYF
TGCGCCAGCAGTGGGGATCCTTGGTTGGGCGAGCAGTACTTC
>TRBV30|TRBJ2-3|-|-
CARKGRSTDTQYF
TGTGCCAGGAAAGGGCGCAGCACAGATACGCAGTATTTT
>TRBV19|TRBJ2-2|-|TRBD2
CASRRTSGSTGELFF
TGTGCCAGCAGAAGGACTAGCGGTTCAACCGGGGAGCTGTTTTTT
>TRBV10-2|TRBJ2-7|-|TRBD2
CASGGGYEQYF
TGCGCCAGCGGGGGGGGGTACGAGCAGTACTTC